These 28 T cell receptor beta chains originate from one sample sequenced in a study of blood T cell dynamics during melanoma immunotherapy. Time point of the sample: week 3, after first cycle of checkpoint inhibitor. The protocol was immunoSEQ multiplex PCR, while the TCRdb copy is restricted to in-frame clones and leaves out a portion. This sample has several thousand clones; roughly 80% occur once, and the top ten carry around 13%. The sequencing used blood, collected from a patient treated with checkpoint blockade. These receptors were taken from a human donor with melanoma.

The chain links TRBV7-3 to TRBJ2-1, with TRBD2 identical over 11 bases. CDR1 and CDR2 from the germline V gene are SGHTA and FQGTGA. Losses at the gene ends were 5 bases for V and 1 base for J; bases not matched to a gene: 19. This CDR3 is built from 21 residues. The CDR3 loop reads CASSPSAASSGGAGSYNEQFF. The CDR3 DNA follows: TGTGCCAGCAGCCCCTCCGCGGCGAGTAGCGGGGGGGCCGGATCCTACAATGAGCAGTTCTTC.

The genes are TRBV7-6 and TRBJ2-1; no reliable D call. The CDR3 runs 11 residues. V was shortened by 3 bases and J by 7 bases, with 4 bases between the two germline ends. The V gene's germline CDR1 is SGHVS and CDR2 FNYEAQ. The CDR3 here is CASSLTNEQFF. CDR3 sequence (DNA): TGTGCCAGCAGCTTGACTAATGAGCAGTTCTTC.

This chain links TRBV7-2 with TRBJ1-1; no clear D gene. The V gene's germline CDR1 is SGHTA and CDR2 FQGNSA. This CDR3 has 14 residues. Trimming cost V 1 base and J 4 bases, with 10 bases left between them. The CDR3 sequence: CASSLVGSGTEAFF. CDR3 coding DNA: TGTGCCAGCAGCTTAGTAGGGTCCGGCACTGAAGCTTTCTTT.

The chain recombines TRBV2 with TRBJ1-6; possibly TRBD1 for D (6 bases). The CDR3 loop spans 12 amino acids. V was clipped by 8 bases and J by 7 bases, with 9 bases between them. The germline gives CDR1 SNHLY, CDR2 FYNNEI. The CDR3 DNA reads TGTGCCAGCCGGACAGCGAATTCACCCCTCCACTTT. Its protein is CASRTANSPLHF.

The chain is built from TRBV19 and TRBJ2-5, with 9 positions matching TRBD1. The end of the DNA is better explained by TRBJ2-7, so the J call may be wrong. This CDR3 is built from 15 residues. The germline CDR1 and CDR2 sequences are LNHDA and SQIVND (reference sequence). CDR3 amino acids: CASSIAGTGTYEQYF. The CDR3, as DNA: TGTGCCAGTAGTATAGCCGGGACAGGGACCTACGAGCAGTACTTC.

The chain carries TRBV6-1 and TRBJ2-4, with D perhaps TRBD1 (6 bases). The CDR3 runs 18 residues. The germline V gene encodes CDR1 MNHNS and CDR2 SASEGT. V was shortened by 1 base and J by 1 base, with 17 bases between the two germline ends. The CDR3 coding sequence is TGTGCCAGCAGTGAAGGCGGCAGGGGATTAGGGGCCAAAAACATTCAGTACTTC. The encoded protein is CASSEGGRGLGAKNIQYF.

The chain employs TRBV7-2 and TRBJ2-3; D gene uncertain. The CDR3 runs 16 residues. V was shortened by 1 base and J by 0 bases, with 11 bases between the two germline ends. Per the germline V gene, CDR1 is SGHTA and CDR2 is FQGNSA. This CDR3 is CASSLVVATSTDTQYF. The CDR3 nucleotides read TGTGCCAGCAGCTTAGTTGTGGCTACTAGCACAGATACGCAGTATTTT.

The chain uses TRBV5-5 and TRBJ1-1; a possible D gene is TRBD1 (6 bases). The CDR3 runs 14 residues. Germline CDR1 is SGHKS and CDR2 is YYEKEE (reference sequence). Trimming pared 4 bases from V and 5 bases from J, leaving 15 bases between. DNA for the CDR3: TGTGCCAGCAGCCGGAGGGGGGAGGCAACTGAAGCTTTCTTT. It translates to CASSRRGEATEAFF. The whole variable domain, remainder taken from reference TRBV5-5 and TRBJ1-1, is DAGVTQSPTHLIKTRGQQVTLRCSPISGHKSVSWYQQVLGQGPQFIFQYYEKEERGRGNFPDRFSARQFPNYSSELNVNALLLGDSALYLCASSRRGEATEAFFGQGTRLTVV.

The V gene is TRBV6-1, the J gene TRBJ1-4; TRBD1 aligns across 11 bases. V gave up 1 base and J gave up 6 bases; unmatched junction bases: 4. Per the germline V gene, CDR1 is MNHNS and CDR2 is SASEGT. This CDR3 has 16 amino acids. CDR3 DNA sequence: TGTGCCAGCAGTGAAGTCCCGGGACAGGGGGATGAAAAACTGTTTTTT. Protein product: CASSEVPGQGDEKLFF.

This chain uses TRBV11-1 with TRBJ2-6; D call uncertain. This CDR3 has 15 residues. V was clipped by 6 bases and J by 0 bases, with 9 bases between them. Germline lookup yields CDR1 SGHAT and CDR2 FQDESV (reference sequence). The CDR3 loop reads CASRSMSSGANVLTF. Here the CDR3 DNA reads TGTGCCAGCAGGAGTATGAGCTCTGGGGCCAACGTCCTGACTTTC. Drawing the rest from reference TRBV11-1 and TRBJ2-6, the complete variable domain is EAEVAQSPRYKITEKSQAVAFWCDPISGHATLYWYRQILGQGPELLVQFQDESVVDDSQLPKDRFSAERLKGVDSTLKIQPAELGDSAMYLCASRSMSSGANVLTFGAGSRLTVL.

V usage is TRBV5-5 and J usage is TRBJ2-3; D ambiguous. Trimming stripped 0 bases from V and 4 bases from J, with 3 bases between. The CDR3 is 12 residues long. CDR1 SGHKS and CDR2 YYEKEE come from the germline V gene (reference sequence). This chain's CDR3 is CASSLGADTQYF. CDR3 in DNA: TGTGCCAGCAGCTTGGGTGCAGATACGCAGTATTTT.

CDR3: CASKRLAGLYEQYF. CDR3 nucleotide sequence: TGTGCCAGCAAACGGCTAGCGGGGCTCTACGAGCAGTACTTC. The chain recombines TRBV5-4 with TRBJ2-7; TRBD2 aligns across 9 bases. The V gene end was trimmed by 6 bases and the J gene end by 3 bases; junction bases not matched to a gene: 7. Germline CDR1 reads SGHNT; CDR2 reads YYREEE (reference sequence). The CDR3 loop spans 14 amino acids. The entire variable domain, with the rest obtained from reference TRBV5-4 and TRBJ2-7, is as follows: ETGVTQSPTHLIKTRGQQVTLRCSSQSGHNTVSWYQQALGQGPQFIFQYYREEENGRGNFPPRFSGLQFPNYSSELNVNALELDDSALYLCASKRLAGLYEQYFGPGTRLTVT.

In its sample, this clone was seen a few times. V gene TRBV27 combines with J gene TRBJ1-6; no clear D gene. The germline V gene has CDR1 MNHEY and CDR2 SMNVEV (reference sequence). The V end lost 6 bases, the J end lost 6 bases, and 6 bases lay between the germline ends. The CDR3 totals 12 residues. The CDR3 sequence is CASRVFNSPLHF. CDR3 sequence (DNA): TGTGCCAGCAGGGTGTTTAATTCACCCCTCCACTTT.

The CDR3 protein is CASSYSWTGEEYGYTF. The DNA for the CDR3 is TGTGCCAGCAGTTATTCTTGGACAGGGGAAGAGTATGGCTACACCTTC. This sequence joins TRBV6-5 and TRBJ1-2; 9 positions agree with TRBD1. This CDR3 comprises 16 residues. Germline V gene lookup returns CDR1 MNHEY and CDR2 SVGAGI. Germline trimming cut 3 bases from V and 5 bases from J; bases unmatched to any gene: 10.

The V gene is TRBV28, the J gene TRBJ1-6; unclear D gene. The CDR3 is made up of 14 amino acids. Germline lookup yields CDR1 MDHEN and CDR2 SYDVKM. V lost 7 bases, J lost 8 bases, and 15 bases lay in between. The CDR3 coding sequence is TGTGCCAGCATATTGTCCAACACGGATTCACCCCTCCACTTT. Amino acids: CASILSNTDSPLHF.

CDR3 nucleotide sequence: TGTGCCAGCAGCTTAACACGGCAAGAGACCCAGTACTTC. Its protein product is CASSLTRQETQYF. The chain combines TRBV7-3 with TRBJ2-5; D is unresolved. Germline loops: CDR1 SGHTA, CDR2 FQGTGA. There are 13 residues in the CDR3. V was shortened by 0 bases and J by 2 bases, with 4 bases between the two germline ends.

As for this clone: At the DNA level, this CDR3 is encoded by other sequences in the same sample as well. V and J are TRBV27 and TRBJ2-1, with a possible D match to TRBD1 (6 bases). The CDR3 loop spans 13 amino acids. Germline CDR1 is MNHEY and CDR2 is SMNVEV (reference sequence). V was cut by 6 bases and J by 6 bases, with 12 bases left in between. Written as DNA, the CDR3 is TGTGCCAGCAGGACAGGTGCGGTCAATGAGCAGTTCTTC. It codes for CASRTGAVNEQFF.

This rearrangement joins TRBV4-2 to TRBJ1-1; the D gene is possibly TRBD1 (5 bases). V lost 5 bases, J lost 1 base, and 11 bases lay in between. Germline V gene data show CDR1 as LGHNA and CDR2 as YNFKEQ. CDR3 length equals 14 residues. The CDR3 bases are TGTGCCAGCAGCTTGCAGGGTCGGAACACTGAAGCTTTCTTT. Translated, it gives CASSLQGRNTEAFF.

The chain combines TRBV15 with TRBJ2-1; 11 bases match TRBD2. Germline loops: CDR1 LNHNV, CDR2 YYDKDF (reference sequence). CDR3 size: 16 residues. J was trimmed by 7 bases and V by 1 base; bases with no gene match: 6. In nucleotides, the CDR3 is TGTGCCACCAGCAGAGTACCGGCTAGCGGGAGGAATGAGCAGTTCTTC. Its protein product is CATSRVPASGRNEQFF.

The chain joins TRBV6-1 to TRBJ2-7; a weak D match, TRBD2 (6 bases). CDR3 length equals 14 residues. CDR1 MNHNS and CDR2 SASEGT come from the germline V gene. V shed 4 bases and J shed 1 base, with 11 bases lying between them. In DNA, the CDR3 is TGTGCCAGCAGTGTTGGGGCGGGATCCTACGAGCAGTACTTC. This encodes CASSVGAGSYEQYF.

This chain uses TRBV6-5 with TRBJ1-2; D possibly corresponds to TRBD1 (5 bases). V was clipped by 5 bases and J by 7 bases, with 11 bases between them. The CDR3 totals 12 residues. In germline, CDR1 is MNHEY, CDR2 SVGAGI. CDR3 bases: TGTGCCAGCAGTAATCCAGGGTTTGGCTACACCTTC. Encoded protein: CASSNPGFGYTF.

This chain joins TRBV9 and TRBJ2-1, with 9 bases identical to TRBD2. Germline CDR1 is SGDLS and CDR2 is YYNGEE. J gave up 8 bases and V 6 bases, and 12 bases lay outside the gene matches. The CDR3 spans 15 residues. This chain's CDR3 is CASNPDRGGAYEQFF. CDR3 DNA: TGTGCCAGCAACCCAGACCGCGGGGGGGCTTATGAGCAGTTCTTC. Full variable domain (outside the CDR3, taken from reference TRBV9 and TRBJ2-1): DSGVTQTPKHLITATGQRVTLRCSPRSGDLSVYWYQQSLDQGLQFLIQYYNGEERAKGNILERFSAQQFPDLHSELNLSSLELGDSALYFCASNPDRGGAYEQFFGPGTRLTVL.

A few counts support this clone. The V call is TRBV6-4, the J call TRBJ1-5; a weak D match, TRBD1 (5 bases). V shed 0 bases and J shed 3 bases, with 9 bases lying between them. Germline-derived CDR1 and CDR2 are MRHNA and SNTAGT. CDR3 length equals 15 residues. CDR3 DNA sequence: TGTGCCAGCAGTGACTCTCTAGGGACCAATCAGCCCCAGCATTTT. Encoded protein: CASSDSLGTNQPQHF.

This clone was counted a single time. V and J are TRBV5-4 and TRBJ2-3; the D gene is possibly TRBD2 (6 bases). Trimming left V 3 bases short and J 1 base short, with 12 bases between. The CDR3 contains 15 residues. CDR1 and CDR2 from the germline V gene are SGHNT and YYREEE (reference sequence). CDR3 DNA sequence: TGTGCCAGCAGCTCCCGGGCGGGACGCACAGATACGCAGTATTTT. Translation: CASSSRAGRTDTQYF. Based on the CDR3 plus reference TRBV5-4 and TRBJ2-3, the full variable domain is ETGVTQSPTHLIKTRGQQVTLRCSSQSGHNTVSWYQQALGQGPQFIFQYYREEENGRGNFPPRFSGLQFPNYSSELNVNALELDDSALYLCASSSRAGRTDTQYFGPGTRLTVL.

CDR3 DNA sequence: TGTGCCAGCAGCTTAGTTTCGGGGGCGACACCTGAGCAGTTCTTC. The encoded protein is CASSLVSGATPEQFF. The chain joins TRBV7-6 to TRBJ2-1, with D tentatively TRBD1 or TRBD2 (6 bases each). The CDR3 spans 15 residues. Between the trimmed V and J ends, which lost 1 base and 9 bases, there was a span of 16 bases. Germline CDR1 reads SGHVS; CDR2 reads FNYEAQ.

This chain links TRBV4-1 with TRBJ2-1, with TRBD1 matching over 12 bases. Unmatched junction bases numbered 8, after V lost 4 bases and J lost 10 bases. This CDR3 is built from 15 residues. Germline V gene data show CDR1 as MGHRA and CDR2 as YSYEKL. CDR3 region: CASSPGQGAYGEQFF. As DNA, the CDR3 is TGCGCCAGCAGCCCGGGACAGGGGGCGTACGGGGAGCAGTTCTTC.

This clone was counted a few times. V is TRBV7-8 and J is TRBJ2-3; D is tentatively TRBD1 or TRBD2 (5 bases each). Deletions cut 4 bases from V and 7 bases from J, with 18 bases between. CDR1 is SGHVS, CDR2 FQNEAQ, per germline. This CDR3 has 15 amino acids. CDR3 nucleotides: TGTGCCAGCAGCTCATCCGGGACGCCGAGTAATACGCAGTATTTT. It translates to CASSSSGTPSNTQYF.

V is TRBV5-4 and J is TRBJ2-7, with 9 bases aligning to TRBD1. The V gene end was trimmed by 5 bases and the J gene end by 4 bases; junction bases not matched to a gene: 7. CDR1 and CDR2 from the germline V gene are SGHNT and YYREEE (reference sequence). This CDR3 region has 14 residues. The CDR3 DNA reads as TGTGCCAGCAGTCCAGACAGGGGGTATTACGAGCAGTACTTC. This translates into CASSPDRGYYEQYF. The variable domain in full, completed from reference TRBV5-4 and TRBJ2-7, reads ETGVTQSPTHLIKTRGQQVTLRCSSQSGHNTVSWYQQALGQGPQFIFQYYREEENGRGNFPPRFSGLQFPNYSSELNVNALELDDSALYLCASSPDRGYYEQYFGPGTRLTVT.